This T cell receptor beta chain was captured in a study of T-cell memory formation after mild COVID-19. There are 17 residues in the CDR3. Germline CDR1 is KGHSH and CDR2 is LQKENI. Trimming cost V 0 bases and J 0 bases; bases outside gene matches: 7. TCRdb re-called the 5' RACE reads through MiXCR, storing one row per CDR3 protein. Of 150,000 or so distinct CDR3 sequences listed, approximately 25% were seen once; the top ten hold roughly 25%. The V call is TRBV18, the J call TRBJ1-1; 7 bases agree with TRBD1. The TCR was taken from an adult woman who had mild COVID-19 (a few samples of this study predate the infection). Cell type and time point are not known. Sequences were obtained from PBMCs or a T cell subset sorted from them (not recorded which). The CDR3 loop reads CASSPPLRGVLNTEAFF. Written as DNA, the CDR3 is TGTGCCAGCTCACCACCGCTCAGGGGGGTTTTGAACACTGAAGCTTTCTTT.